The 24 T cell receptor beta chains presented below share a single source sample, sequenced in a study of shared clonotypes between healthy human individuals. The assay was immunoSEQ multiplex PCR, and TCRdb's table has in-frame clones only and misses some. The sample has about 1.5 million clones, roughly 96% seen once. Input material: naive CD4+ T cells sorted from blood. Subset specified: CD45RA+ positively selected. The receptor set was obtained from a young man in good health.

The rearrangement joins TRBV6-5 to TRBJ2-3; 7 bases agree with TRBD2. Germline V gene sequence: CDR1 MNHEY, CDR2 SVGAGI. CDR3 length: 15 residues. V gave up 5 bases and J gave up 1 base; unmatched junction bases: 6. CDR3 DNA: TGTGCCAGCAGTCGCGCGGGGGTTGGCACAGATACGCAGTATTTT. Protein product: CASSRAGVGTDTQYF.

This clone was counted a single time. The J gene is TRBJ2-7, the V gene TRBV19; 7 nucleotides line up with TRBD2. The CDR3 is 13 amino acids. Germline V gene lookup returns CDR1 LNHDA and CDR2 SQIVND (reference sequence). The V and J ends lost 1 base and 5 bases, in that order; junction bases with no gene match: 2. DNA of the CDR3: TGTGCCAGTAGTATAGCGGGAGGCCACGAGCAGTACTTC. It encodes CASSIAGGHEQYF. Based on the CDR3 plus reference TRBV19 and TRBJ2-7, the full variable domain is DGGITQSPKYLFRKEGQNVTLSCEQNLNHDAMYWYRQDPGQGLRLIYYSQIVNDFQKGDIAEGYSVSREKKESFPLTVTSAQKNPTAFYLCASSIAGGHEQYFGPGTRLTVT.

In this sample, this clone turned up once. The chain combines TRBV5-1 with TRBJ2-3, with 13 bases fitting TRBD2. With 2 bases clipped from V and 3 bases from J, the junction kept 3 bases outside the gene matches. The CDR3 length is 16 residues. Germline-derived CDR1 and CDR2 are SGHRS and YFSETQ. The CDR3 sequence: CASSFRTSGSTDTQYF. The CDR3 nucleotides read TGCGCCAGCAGCTTCCGGACTAGCGGGAGTACAGATACGCAGTATTTT.

This chain uses TRBV19 with TRBJ1-2; no firm D call. Between the trimmed V and J ends, which lost 4 bases and 1 base, there was a span of 7 bases. Germline values: CDR1 LNHDA, CDR2 SQIVND (reference sequence). CDR3 length: 13 amino acids. CDR3 DNA: TGTGCCAGTAGTAGGGCGATTAACTATGGCTACACCTTC. This codes for CASSRAINYGYTF.

The chain recombines TRBV9 with TRBJ2-7; D gene unclear. The germline gives CDR1 SGDLS, CDR2 YYNGEE. The germline V and J ends were trimmed by 0 bases and 0 bases, with 7 bases remaining between them. This CDR3 spans 14 amino acids. The CDR3 DNA is TGTGCCAGCAGCGTAGGAAGCCACTCCTACGAGCAGTACTTC. Encoded protein: CASSVGSHSYEQYF.

This clone was recorded once. V usage is TRBV5-6 and J usage is TRBJ2-3; 8 positions match TRBD1. The CDR3 is 18 residues long. Germline V gene sequence: CDR1 SGHDT, CDR2 YYEEEE. The V gene end was trimmed by 2 bases and the J gene end by 0 bases; junction bases not matched to a gene: 11. The CDR3 coding sequence is TGTGCCAGCAGCTTTTATGACAGGGGTCTTTCTAGCACAGATACGCAGTATTTT. As protein: CASSFYDRGLSSTDTQYF.

This clone was counted once. The rearrangement uses TRBV21-1 and TRBJ1-5; the DNA was not compared with TRBD1, the D call given in the table. TRBV21-1 is described as a pseudogene. The CDR3 has 15 residues. The CDR3 region is CASILAGDSNQPQHF. DNA of the CDR3: TGTGCCAGCATATTGGCAGGTGATAGCAATCAGCCCCAGCATTTT.

The CDR3 nucleotides read TGTGCCAGCAGCGTAGGTTCAACCCTAAGCTCTGGGGCCAACGTCCTGACTTTC. It translates to CASSVGSTLSSGANVLTF. This chain uses TRBV9 with TRBJ2-6, with no clear D. Germline V gene sequence: CDR1 SGDLS, CDR2 YYNGEE. V lost 0 bases, J lost 0 bases, and 13 bases lay in between. The CDR3 runs 18 residues.

This rearrangement joins TRBV7-2 to TRBJ2-1, with 8 bases that match TRBD2. There are 15 residues in the CDR3. In germline, CDR1 is SGHTA, CDR2 FQGNSA. Trimming removed 2 bases from V and 8 bases from J; junction bases left unmatched: 8. This CDR3 reads CASSLREGNRDEQFF. In DNA, the CDR3 is TGTGCCAGCAGCTTACGGGAGGGCAATCGAGATGAGCAGTTCTTC. The full variable domain, completed using reference TRBV7-2 and TRBJ2-1, is GAGVSQSPSNKVTEKGKDVELRCDPISGHTALYWYRQSLGQGLEFLIYFQGNSAPDKSGLPSDRFSAERTGGSVSTLTIQRTQQEDSAVYLCASSLREGNRDEQFFGPGTRLTVL.

This clone was picked up one time. The CDR3 DNA sequence: TGTGCCAGCAGTTTAAGCGGGACCCCCTACGAGCAGTACTTC. It translates to CASSLSGTPYEQYF. The rearrangement joins TRBV27 to TRBJ2-7; 7 nucleotides align to TRBD2. The CDR3 length is 14 residues. Germline-derived CDR1 and CDR2 are MNHEY and SMNVEV (reference sequence). The J segment lost 2 bases and the V segment lost 2 bases, leaving 3 bases of the junction unmatched.

The chain has TRBV15 and TRBJ2-1; no reliable D call. Looked up from germline, CDR1 is LNHNV and CDR2 is YYDKDF (reference sequence). The CDR3 has 17 residues. Trimming cost V 0 bases and J 0 bases, with 12 bases left between them. CDR3 nucleotides: TGTGCCACCAGCAGAGATCCAATACTGAGCTCCTACAATGAGCAGTTCTTC. Translation gives CATSRDPILSSYNEQFF.

This chain uses TRBV10-3 with TRBJ1-5, with a possible D match to TRBD1 (6 bases). Trimming pared 6 bases from V and 5 bases from J, leaving 14 bases between. The CDR3 covers 14 residues. Looked up from germline, CDR1 is ENHRY and CDR2 is SYGVKD. CDR3 in amino acids: CAISPRQDHQPQHF. The CDR3 DNA follows: TGTGCCATCAGCCCAAGACAGGATCATCAGCCCCAGCATTTT.

The chain links TRBV5-8 to TRBJ2-1, with 11 bases that match TRBD2. CDR3 length: 15 amino acids. With V trimmed by 2 bases and J by 6 bases, 4 bases remained unmatched. Germline values: CDR1 SGHTS, CDR2 YDEGEE. The CDR3 is CASSFDSGRANEQFF. The CDR3, as DNA: TGTGCCAGCAGCTTTGATAGCGGGAGGGCCAATGAGCAGTTCTTC.

The J gene is TRBJ1-2, the V gene TRBV19, with D possibly matching TRBD1 (5 bases). Per germline, CDR1 LNHDA and CDR2 SQIVND (reference sequence). V was shortened by 5 bases and J by 3 bases, with 7 bases between the two germline ends. The CDR3 is 12 residues long. CDR3 in amino acids: CASSEQDYGYTF. DNA for the CDR3: TGTGCCAGTAGTGAACAGGACTATGGCTACACCTTC.

The J gene is TRBJ2-7, the V gene TRBV13, with D tentatively TRBD1 (5 bases). Germline CDR1 PRHDT, CDR2 FYEKMQ (reference sequence). There are 12 residues in the CDR3. V lost 5 bases to trimming and J lost 3 bases, with 8 bases between them. The CDR3 spells CASSRQGYEQYF. The CDR3 bases are TGTGCCAGCAGCCGGCAGGGCTACGAGCAGTACTTC.

The chain uses TRBV27 and TRBJ1-5, with D possibly TRBD1 on 6 matching bases. Per germline, CDR1 MNHEY and CDR2 SMNVEV (reference sequence). This CDR3 has 14 amino acids. V gave up 0 bases and J gave up 5 bases, with 8 bases separating them. CDR3 region: CASSLSNRDQPQHF. The DNA for the CDR3 is TGTGCCAGCAGTTTATCGAACAGGGATCAGCCCCAGCATTTT.

The chain joins TRBV4-3 to TRBJ2-3; D unresolved. Germline V lookup: CDR1 LGHNA, CDR2 YSLEER. V lost 1 base to trimming and J lost 7 bases, with 9 bases between them. CDR3 length: 13 residues. CDR3: CASSQGEEYTQYF. In nucleotides, the CDR3 is TGCGCCAGCAGCCAAGGAGAAGAGTATACGCAGTATTTT.

The genes are TRBV6-5 and TRBJ2-7; D possibly corresponds to TRBD1 (5 bases). The ends were cut back, 5 bases at V and 2 bases at J, with 13 bases in the middle. The CDR3 is 14 amino acids. The germline gives CDR1 MNHEY, CDR2 SVGAGI. CDR3 sequence reads: CASSLRKGPYEQYF. The CDR3 nucleotides are TGTGCCAGCAGTCTACGTAAGGGGCCCTACGAGCAGTACTTC.

The rearrangement joins TRBV6-5 to TRBJ2-1; 12 bases are shared with TRBD2. Germline CDR1 and CDR2: MNHEY and SVGAGI. Unmatched junction bases numbered 3, after V lost 6 bases and J lost 6 bases. This CDR3 contains 14 residues. The CDR3 DNA sequence: TGTGCCAGCAGAAGACTAGCGGGAGTCAATGAGCAGTTCTTC. This codes for CASRRLAGVNEQFF.

The chain has TRBV7-2 and TRBJ2-2; D not certain. CDR1 and CDR2 (germline): SGHTA, FQGNSA. The CDR3 has 13 amino acids. V was clipped by 2 bases and J by 6 bases, with 7 bases between them. The CDR3 coding sequence is TGTGCCAGCAGCTTAAAGGTTGCCGGGGAGCTGTTTTTT. This codes for CASSLKVAGELFF.

The V gene is TRBV11-3, the J gene TRBJ2-1; no reliable D call. The CDR3 runs to 12 residues. Germline CDR1 SGHNT, CDR2 YENEEA. Trimming stripped 1 base from V and 7 bases from J, with 5 bases between. The CDR3: CASSLGANEQFF. The DNA of the CDR3 is TGTGCCAGCAGCTTAGGGGCTAATGAGCAGTTCTTC. Using reference TRBV11-3 and TRBJ2-1 for the parts outside the CDR3, the full variable domain is EAGVVQSPRYKIIEKKQPVAFWCNPISGHNTLYWYLQNLGQGPELLIRYENEEAVDDSQLPKDRFSAERLKGVDSTLKIQPAELGDSAVYLCASSLGANEQFFGPGTRLTVL.

This chain joins TRBV19 and TRBJ1-2; D gene uncertain. This CDR3 contains 13 residues. Germline V CDR1 and CDR2: LNHDA, SQIVND (reference sequence). Trimming shortened V by 6 bases and J by 8 bases, and 16 bases separated the two germline ends. The CDR3 sequence: CASRNHENFGYTF. The DNA of the CDR3 is TGTGCCAGTAGGAATCACGAGAATTTCGGCTACACCTTC.

CDR3 region: CATSIPGGTDTQYF. DNA of the CDR3: TGTGCCACCAGCATACCGGGAGGCACAGATACGCAGTATTTT. V and J are TRBV15 and TRBJ2-3; tentative D call: TRBD2 (6 bases). In germline, CDR1 is LNHNV, CDR2 YYDKDF (reference sequence). This CDR3 is built from 14 residues. V lost 4 bases, J lost 1 base, and 9 bases lay in between. The full variable domain, its missing parts supplied by reference TRBV15 and TRBJ2-3, is DAMVIQNPRYQVTQFGKPVTLSCSQTLNHNVMYWYQQKSSQAPKLLFHYYDKDFNNEADTPDNFQSRRPNTSFCFLDIRSPGLGDTAMYLCATSIPGGTDTQYFGPGTRLTVL.

The chain joins TRBV30 to TRBJ2-7; 11 bases line up with TRBD2. CDR3 size: 13 residues. Germline-derived CDR1 and CDR2 are GTSNPN and SVGIG (reference sequence). Trimming cost V 4 bases and J 6 bases; bases outside gene matches: 5. This CDR3 is CAWKSSGRSEQYF. The CDR3 coding sequence is TGTGCCTGGAAGTCTAGCGGGAGGTCCGAGCAGTACTTC.